One sample yielded the 26 T cell receptor beta chains listed below, sequenced in a study of a mutant IDH1 vaccine in newly diagnosed glioma. Generated by immunoSEQ multiplex PCR, the TCRdb table keeps only in-frame clones and is missing some. The sample has 50,000 to 65,000 clones; about 82% are singletons. The time point is: baseline, week 1 (first vaccination visit). Treatment meaning: pre-vaccination baseline after standard-of-care therapy. The sequencing used PBMCs, collected from a glioma patient treated with radiotherapy, temozolomide or both. Source of these receptors: a man between 18 and 29 years old with glioma.

The chain employs TRBV6-6 and TRBJ1-1; tentative D call: TRBD1 (5 bases). CDR3 size: 14 residues. Germline lookup yields CDR1 MNHNY and CDR2 SVGAGI (reference sequence). V gave up 7 bases and J gave up 5 bases, with 17 bases separating them. The CDR3 is CASTHEGSATEAFF. CDR3 nucleotide sequence: TGTGCCAGCACCCACGAGGGGTCGGCGACTGAAGCTTTCTTT.

The chain is built from TRBV4-3 and TRBJ1-4; 8 nucleotides align to TRBD1. Per the germline V gene, CDR1 is LGHNA and CDR2 is YSLEER. CDR3 size: 17 residues. J was trimmed by 7 bases and V by 5 bases; bases with no gene match: 15. The CDR3 nucleotides read TGCGCCAGCAGCATAGGACAGGGTGGGGTCCTGGCTGAAAAACTGTTTTTT. Encoded protein: CASSIGQGGVLAEKLFF.

The chain combines TRBV9 with TRBJ1-1, with D tentatively TRBD1 (5 bases). From germline, CDR1 is SGDLS and CDR2 YYNGEE. Trimming shortened V by 3 bases and J by 9 bases, and 15 bases separated the two germline ends. This CDR3 has 13 residues. CDR3 coding DNA: TGTGCCAGCAGCGACCCCGGGACGCGGAAAGCTTTCTTT. Translated: CASSDPGTRKAFF. Variable domain in full (rest from reference TRBV9 and TRBJ1-1): DSGVTQTPKHLITATGQRVTLRCSPRSGDLSVYWYQQSLDQGLQFLIQYYNGEERAKGNILERFSAQQFPDLHSELNLSSLELGDSALYFCASSDPGTRKAFFGQGTRLTVV.

The chain is built from TRBV6-6 and TRBJ1-1; tentative D call: TRBD1 (6 bases). Trimming left V 7 bases short and J 11 bases short, with 23 bases between. This CDR3 spans 14 amino acids. The germline V gene encodes CDR1 MNHNY and CDR2 SVGAGI (reference sequence). The CDR3 nucleotides read TGTGCCAGCAACTTGGATCAGGGGCGTTTATGGGCTTTCTTT. Encoded protein: CASNLDQGRLWAFF.

The CDR3, as DNA: TGCAGCGCTTCGACAGGGGGCATAGTATACGAGCAGTACTTC. Translated, it gives CSASTGGIVYEQYF. This chain connects TRBV29-1 to TRBJ2-7; 10 bases are a match to TRBD1. Germline V gives CDR1 SQVTM, CDR2 ANQGSEA. The CDR3 length is 14 residues. After removal of 7 bases from V and 4 bases from J, the junction contained 10 bases not matched to a gene.

This clone was observed a single time. V gene TRBV7-2 combines with J gene TRBJ2-7; possibly TRBD2 for D (5 bases). V gave up 1 base and J gave up 3 bases, with 10 bases separating them. The CDR3 totals 14 residues. Germline assignment: CDR1 SGHTA and CDR2 FQGNSA. The CDR3 bases are TGTGCCAGCAGCTTAGGTCAGGACTTCTACGAGCAGTACTTC. It codes for CASSLGQDFYEQYF. The variable domain in full, with the rest retrieved from reference TRBV7-2 and TRBJ2-7, is GAGVSQSPSNKVTEKGKDVELRCDPISGHTALYWYRQSLGQGLEFLIYFQGNSAPDKSGLPSDRFSAERTGGSVSTLTIQRTQQEDSAVYLCASSLGQDFYEQYFGPGTRLTVT.

CDR3 in amino acids: CASSAPPASPQHF. CDR3 DNA sequence: TGTGCCAGTAGTGCCCCCCCGGCTTCACCCCAGCATTTT. The chain carries TRBV19 and TRBJ1-5; D is unresolved. In germline, CDR1 is LNHDA, CDR2 SQIVND (reference sequence). The CDR3 sequence is 13 residues long. V lost 5 bases to trimming and J lost 10 bases, with 15 bases between them.

This chain connects TRBV30 to TRBJ1-5; 7 bases agree with TRBD1. Germline V gene sequence: CDR1 GTSNPN, CDR2 SVGIG (reference sequence). The CDR3 is made up of 15 amino acids. Trimming took 0 bases from V and 3 from J; bases not matched to a gene: 5. The CDR3 sequence: CAWSVRDSLNQPQHF. CDR3 DNA: TGTGCCTGGAGTGTACGGGACAGCCTCAATCAGCCCCAGCATTTT.

This clone was counted once. The V and J genes are TRBV30 and TRBJ1-1; TRBD1 matches at 10 bases. CDR1 is GTSNPN, CDR2 SVGIG, per germline (reference sequence). Germline trimming cut 5 bases from V and 3 bases from J; bases unmatched to any gene: 6. CDR3 size: 14 residues. The CDR3: CAWHGQGEDTEAFF. CDR3 sequence (DNA): TGTGCCTGGCACGGACAGGGGGAGGACACTGAAGCTTTCTTT.

The rearrangement joins TRBV30 to TRBJ2-7, with 9 positions matching TRBD1. The length of the CDR3 is 13 residues. The germline V gene has CDR1 GTSNPN and CDR2 SVGIG (reference sequence). V was clipped by 8 bases and J by 1 base; unmatched bases: 6. The CDR3 region has the DNA TGTGCCGTCAAGGGACAGGGATCCTACGAGCAGTACTTC. It yields the protein CAVKGQGSYEQYF.

This chain's CDR3 is CAWRRTGSWGETQYF. The CDR3 DNA sequence: TGTGCCTGGAGGAGGACAGGGAGTTGGGGAGAGACCCAGTACTTC. The V and J genes are TRBV30 and TRBJ2-5; 8 bases fit TRBD1. V lost 3 bases, J lost 4 bases, and 10 bases stayed unmatched. CDR3 length equals 15 residues. CDR1 is GTSNPN and CDR2 is SVGIG in the germline V gene (reference sequence).

The gene calls are TRBV28 and TRBJ2-7; D perhaps matches TRBD1 (5 bases). The germline gives CDR1 MDHEN, CDR2 SYDVKM. The CDR3 is 14 amino acids. V lost 7 bases to trimming and J lost 4 bases, with 17 bases between them. CDR3 in DNA: TGTGCCAGCACTCGACAGTCGGGCTTTTACGAGCAGTACTTC. Amino acid sequence: CASTRQSGFYEQYF.

The CDR3 coding sequence is TGCGCCAGCAGCCTGGGGACGGAGAAGCAAGAGACCCAGTACTTC. Its translation: CASSLGTEKQETQYF. This sequence joins TRBV4-3 and TRBJ2-5; D may match TRBD1 or TRBD2 (5 bases each). V shed 4 bases and J shed 2 bases, with 14 bases lying between them. Germline CDR1 LGHNA, CDR2 YSLEER. The CDR3 has 15 residues.

The rearrangement joins TRBV5-1 to TRBJ1-2; no clear D. The V gene's germline CDR1 is SGHRS and CDR2 YFSETQ. Trimming took 0 bases from V and 3 from J, leaving 9 bases between them. The CDR3 extends over 14 amino acids. CDR3 nucleotide sequence: TGCGCCAGCAGCTTGGAGGCTCAGGACTATGGCTACACCTTC. Protein: CASSLEAQDYGYTF.

This chain joins TRBV6-1 and TRBJ1-1; maybe TRBD1 (6 bases). The germline V and J ends were trimmed by 6 bases and 5 bases, with 16 bases remaining between them. CDR3 length equals 14 residues. The germline V gene encodes CDR1 MNHNS and CDR2 SASEGT. The CDR3 DNA is TGTGCCAGCAGCTCTACCGACAGGTTGACTGAAGCTTTCTTT. It specifies CASSSTDRLTEAFF.

The chain joins TRBV5-1 to TRBJ1-2; D gene ambiguous. CDR1 and CDR2 from the germline V gene are SGHRS and YFSETQ. The CDR3 length is 13 residues. The germline V and J ends were trimmed by 6 bases and 6 bases, with 15 bases remaining between them. The CDR3 is CASTAERLDGYTF. The DNA for the CDR3 is TGCGCCAGCACCGCAGAGCGTCTCGATGGCTACACCTTC.

The CDR3 DNA reads TGTGCCAGCAGGTCCCCAGGTAACGCGTATGGCTACACCTTC. It is translated as CASRSPGNAYGYTF. The chain employs TRBV28 and TRBJ1-2; D not certain. V was clipped by 6 bases and J by 5 bases, with 16 bases between them. The CDR3 extends over 14 amino acids. The germline CDR1 and CDR2 sequences are MDHEN and SYDVKM.

The chain recombines TRBV19 with TRBJ1-2; no reliable D call. Germline V gives CDR1 LNHDA, CDR2 SQIVND (reference sequence). This CDR3 is built from 15 residues. Trimming removed 0 bases at V and 4 bases at J, with 12 bases between. In nucleotides, the CDR3 is TGTGCCAGTAGTATAGATCTCGAGCTCCGCTATGGCTACACCTTC. It yields the protein CASSIDLELRYGYTF.

This rearrangement joins TRBV9 to TRBJ1-1; maybe TRBD1 (5 bases). The CDR3 contains 13 residues. V was trimmed by 4 bases and J by 4 bases, leaving 11 bases between them. Looked up from germline, CDR1 is SGDLS and CDR2 is YYNGEE. DNA for the CDR3: TGTGCCAGCAGCCCTGGACAAACCACTGAAGCTTTCTTT. It codes for CASSPGQTTEAFF.

The chain employs TRBV30 and TRBJ2-1, with 8 bases aligning to TRBD2. This CDR3 has 15 amino acids. The germline CDR1 and CDR2 sequences are GTSNPN and SVGIG (reference sequence). J was trimmed by 6 bases and V by 3 bases; bases with no gene match: 10. In DNA, the CDR3 is TGTGCCTGGAGGACCGGGACTAGGTGGTCCAATGAGCAGTTCTTC. Translating gives CAWRTGTRWSNEQFF.

The rearrangement links TRBV14 to TRBJ2-7; a weak D match, TRBD1 (6 bases). V was cut by 1 base and J by 3 bases, with 13 bases left in between. This CDR3 is 15 amino acids long. Per the germline V gene, CDR1 is SGHDN and CDR2 is FVKESK. CDR3 nucleotide sequence: TGTGCCAGCAGCCAAGGGAGGACAGTCTACTACGAGCAGTACTTC. Its translation: CASSQGRTVYYEQYF. Using reference TRBV14 and TRBJ2-7 for the parts outside the CDR3, the full variable domain is EAGVTQFPSHSVIEKGQTVTLRCDPISGHDNLYWYRRVMGKEIKFLLHFVKESKQDESGMPNNRFLAERTGGTYSTLKVQPAELEDSGVYFCASSQGRTVYYEQYFGPGTRLTVT.

This clone was seen a handful of times. The chain links TRBV10-3 to TRBJ1-5; D call uncertain. The CDR3 has 13 residues. Germline CDR1 and CDR2: ENHRY and SYGVKD. V was trimmed by 11 bases and J by 2 bases, leaving 13 bases between them. CDR3 residues: CASWVGGNQPQHF. CDR3 DNA sequence: TGTGCCTCCTGGGTGGGTGGCAATCAGCCCCAGCATTTT.

The J gene is TRBJ1-1, the V gene TRBV10-3; possible D gene TRBD1, 5 bases. V gave up 2 bases and J gave up 1 base, with 11 bases separating them. In germline, CDR1 is ENHRY, CDR2 SYGVKD. This CDR3 region has 15 residues. In DNA form, the CDR3 reads TGTGCCATCAGTGAGCCCGGGACGGCGAACACTGAAGCTTTCTTT. Amino acids: CAISEPGTANTEAFF.

The chain employs TRBV30 and TRBJ1-5; 9 positions agree with TRBD1. This CDR3 contains 17 residues. The V gene's germline CDR1 is GTSNPN and CDR2 SVGIG (reference sequence). V gave up 3 bases and J gave up 4 bases; unmatched junction bases: 13. CDR3 coding DNA: TGTGCCTGGAGCATTGACCGGACAGGGGTTTCTAATCAGCCCCAGCATTTT. This gives the protein CAWSIDRTGVSNQPQHF.

The genes are TRBV19 and TRBJ2-7; D unresolved. Trimming pared 5 bases from V and 6 bases from J, leaving 14 bases between. This CDR3 has 13 residues. The germline V gene encodes CDR1 LNHDA and CDR2 SQIVND (reference sequence). The CDR3 here is CASSPPGASEQYF. The CDR3 region has the DNA TGTGCCAGTAGTCCCCCCGGAGCGTCCGAGCAGTACTTC. Complete variable domain (other parts from reference TRBV19 and TRBJ2-7): DGGITQSPKYLFRKEGQNVTLSCEQNLNHDAMYWYRQDPGQGLRLIYYSQIVNDFQKGDIAEGYSVSREKKESFPLTVTSAQKNPTAFYLCASSPPGASEQYFGPGTRLTVT.

The CDR3 DNA follows: TGTGCCCGACGGACTAGCGGGGGCAATGAGCAGTTCTTC. Translating gives CARRTSGGNEQFF. The genes are TRBV30 and TRBJ2-1; 13 nucleotides align to TRBD2. V shed 8 bases, J shed 6 bases, and the junction held 4 bases outside the gene matches. This CDR3 comprises 13 residues. Per the germline V gene, CDR1 is GTSNPN and CDR2 is SVGIG (reference sequence).